Listed here is a single T cell receptor beta chain. Antigen: not known. Germline loops: CDR1 ENHRY, CDR2 SYGVKD. J gave up 5 bases and V 4 bases, and 10 bases lay outside the gene matches. The CDR3 has 15 residues. This entry is derived from a study of OX40 agonist ivuxolimab in advanced cancers. Assay: immunoSEQ multiplex PCR; the TCRdb copy retains only in-frame clones and omits some. The table lists about 47,000 clones, 87% of them singletons. Overall study results and limits: Undetermined was the antigen specificity of the expanded peripheral T cells.

The material sequenced was CD4+ or CD8+ T cells sorted from blood, taken in a trial of the OX40 agonist ivuxolimab. The chain links TRBV10-3 to TRBJ2-7; 8 bases match TRBD1. This TCR came from an adult with an advanced solid tumor such as melanoma, head and neck, liver or kidney cancer. The DNA for the CDR3 is TGTGCCATCAGTGGTTCCGGACAGGGACTTGACGAGCAGTACTTC. The encoded protein is CAISGSGQGLDEQYF.